The text below deals with one T cell receptor (beta chain). CDR3 length: 17 residues. The germline V gene has CDR1 LNHDA and CDR2 SQIVND (reference sequence). V trimming: 7 bases; J trimming: 1 base; junction bases outside the gene matches: 9. Authors' data handling: Using reference gene primer amplification, nucleated cell counts were estimated. Generated by immunoSEQ multiplex PCR, the TCRdb table keeps only in-frame clones and is missing some. V and J calls plus clone size are reproduced from that table; the DNA served to infer D and trimming. The sample lists over 200,000 clones, about nine tenths occurring once. The sample belongs to a study of blood T cell repertoires in COVID-19. About the research overall: COVID-19 samples collected from the United States, Italy and Spain covered acute and convalescent phases. Nucleic acid was either cDNA or gDNA, and it came from T cells, B-cell-depleted T cells, or PBMCs.

The sequence derives from a middle-aged man who had recovered from COVID-19. The chain couples TRBV19 to TRBJ2-1, with 11 bases aligning to TRBD2. The source material was peripheral blood. The CDR3 DNA sequence: TGTGCCAGTATGCTACTAGCGGGAGTGGGTTCCTACAATGAGCAGTTCTTC. This gives the protein CASMLLAGVGSYNEQFF.